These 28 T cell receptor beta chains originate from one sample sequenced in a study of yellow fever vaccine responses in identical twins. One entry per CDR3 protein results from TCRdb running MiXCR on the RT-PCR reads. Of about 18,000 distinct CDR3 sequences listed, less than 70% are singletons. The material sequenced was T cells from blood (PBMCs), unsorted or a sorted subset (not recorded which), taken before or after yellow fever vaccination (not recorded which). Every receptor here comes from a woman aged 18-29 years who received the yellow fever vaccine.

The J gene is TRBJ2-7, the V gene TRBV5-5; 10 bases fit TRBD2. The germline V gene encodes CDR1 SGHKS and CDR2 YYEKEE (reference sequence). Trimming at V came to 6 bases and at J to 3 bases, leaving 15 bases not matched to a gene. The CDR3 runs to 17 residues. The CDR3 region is CASNRGGALAGYYEQYF. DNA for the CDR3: TGTGCCAGCAACCGGGGTGGGGCACTAGCGGGATACTACGAGCAGTACTTC.

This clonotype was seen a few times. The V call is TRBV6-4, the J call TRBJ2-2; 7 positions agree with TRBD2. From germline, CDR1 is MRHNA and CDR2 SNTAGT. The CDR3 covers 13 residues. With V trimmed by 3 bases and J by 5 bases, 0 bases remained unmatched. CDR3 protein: CASSDSGTGELFF. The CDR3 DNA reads TGTGCCAGCAGTGATAGCGGGACCGGGGAGCTGTTTTTT.

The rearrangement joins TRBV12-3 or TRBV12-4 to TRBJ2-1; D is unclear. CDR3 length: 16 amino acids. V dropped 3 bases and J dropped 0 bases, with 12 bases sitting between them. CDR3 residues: CASSFFTATSYNEQFF. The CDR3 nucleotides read TGTGCCAGCAGTTTCTTTACGGCCACCTCCTACAATGAGCAGTTCTTC.

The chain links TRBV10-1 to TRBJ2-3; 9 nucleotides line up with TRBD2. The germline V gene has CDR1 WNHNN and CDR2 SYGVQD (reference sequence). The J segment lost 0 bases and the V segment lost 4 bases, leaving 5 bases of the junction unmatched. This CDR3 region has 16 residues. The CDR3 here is CASSGPTSGSTDTQYF. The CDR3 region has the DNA TGCGCCAGCAGTGGGCCGACTAGCGGTAGCACAGATACGCAGTATTTT.

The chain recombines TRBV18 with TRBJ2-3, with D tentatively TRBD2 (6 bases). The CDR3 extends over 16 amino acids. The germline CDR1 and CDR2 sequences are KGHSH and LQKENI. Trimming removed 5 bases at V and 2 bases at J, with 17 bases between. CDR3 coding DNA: TGTGCCAGCTCAAGTGCCCGGGGGACGAACACAGATACGCAGTATTTT. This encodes CASSSARGTNTDTQYF.

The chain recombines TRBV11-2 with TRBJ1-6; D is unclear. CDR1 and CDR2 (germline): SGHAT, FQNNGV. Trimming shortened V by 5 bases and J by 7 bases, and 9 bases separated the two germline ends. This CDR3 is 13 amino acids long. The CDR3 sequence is CASSTRGNSPLHF. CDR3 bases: TGTGCCAGCAGCACAAGAGGGAATTCACCCCTCCACTTT.

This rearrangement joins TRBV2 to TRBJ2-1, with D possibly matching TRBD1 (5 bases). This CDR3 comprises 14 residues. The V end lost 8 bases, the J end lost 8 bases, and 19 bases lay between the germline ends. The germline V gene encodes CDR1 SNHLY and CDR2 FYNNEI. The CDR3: CASYDRQINHEQFF. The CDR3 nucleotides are TGTGCCAGCTACGACAGACAAATTAACCATGAGCAGTTCTTC.

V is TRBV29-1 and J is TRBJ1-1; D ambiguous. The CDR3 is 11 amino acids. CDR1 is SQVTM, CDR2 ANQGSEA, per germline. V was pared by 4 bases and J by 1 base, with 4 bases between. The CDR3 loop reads CSVAANTEAFF. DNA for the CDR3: TGCAGCGTTGCCGCGAACACTGAAGCTTTCTTT.

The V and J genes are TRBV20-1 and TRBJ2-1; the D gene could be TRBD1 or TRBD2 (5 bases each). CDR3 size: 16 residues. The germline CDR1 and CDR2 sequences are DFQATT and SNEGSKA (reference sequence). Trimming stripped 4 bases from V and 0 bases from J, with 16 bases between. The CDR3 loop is CSATGTHWSSYNEQFF. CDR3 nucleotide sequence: TGCAGTGCTACCGGGACGCACTGGAGCTCCTACAATGAGCAGTTCTTC.

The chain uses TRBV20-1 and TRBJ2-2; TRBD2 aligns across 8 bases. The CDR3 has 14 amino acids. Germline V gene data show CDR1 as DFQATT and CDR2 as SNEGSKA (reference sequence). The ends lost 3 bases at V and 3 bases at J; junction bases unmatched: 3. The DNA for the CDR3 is TGCAGTGCTAGGAACGGGAGGGACACCGGGGAGCTGTTTTTT. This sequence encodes CSARNGRDTGELFF.

The CDR3 here is CSVEAGVGGELFF. CDR3 coding DNA: TGCAGCGTTGAAGCCGGGGTGGGCGGGGAGCTGTTTTTT. V gene TRBV29-1 combines with J gene TRBJ2-2, with D perhaps TRBD2 (5 bases). Germline loops: CDR1 SQVTM, CDR2 ANQGSEA. This CDR3 is 13 amino acids long. The V end lost 1 base, the J end lost 7 bases, and 10 bases lay between the germline ends.

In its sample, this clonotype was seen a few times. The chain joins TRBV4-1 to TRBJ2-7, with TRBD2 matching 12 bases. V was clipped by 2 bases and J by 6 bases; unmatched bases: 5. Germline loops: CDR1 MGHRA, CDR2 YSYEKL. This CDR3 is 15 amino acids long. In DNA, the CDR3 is TGCGCCAGCAGCCAACCAACTAGCGGGAGGTTCGAGCAGTACTTC. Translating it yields CASSQPTSGRFEQYF.

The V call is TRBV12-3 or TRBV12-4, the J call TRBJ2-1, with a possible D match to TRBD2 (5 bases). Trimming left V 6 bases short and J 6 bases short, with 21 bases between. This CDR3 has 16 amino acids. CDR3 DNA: TGTGCCAGCAGCTCAGACCTAGCTTGGGTTCGCAATGAGCAGTTCTTC. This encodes CASSSDLAWVRNEQFF.

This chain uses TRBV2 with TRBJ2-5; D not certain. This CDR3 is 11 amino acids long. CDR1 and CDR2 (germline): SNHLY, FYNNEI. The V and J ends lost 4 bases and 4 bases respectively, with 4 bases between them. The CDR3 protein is CASSGAETQYF. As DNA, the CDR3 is TGTGCCAGCAGTGGGGCAGAGACCCAGTACTTC.

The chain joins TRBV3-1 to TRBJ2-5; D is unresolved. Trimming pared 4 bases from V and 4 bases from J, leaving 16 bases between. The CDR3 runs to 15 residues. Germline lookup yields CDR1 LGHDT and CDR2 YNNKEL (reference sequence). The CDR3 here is CASSRPMGSGETQYF. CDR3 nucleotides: TGTGCCAGCAGCCGACCCATGGGGTCCGGAGAGACCCAGTACTTC.

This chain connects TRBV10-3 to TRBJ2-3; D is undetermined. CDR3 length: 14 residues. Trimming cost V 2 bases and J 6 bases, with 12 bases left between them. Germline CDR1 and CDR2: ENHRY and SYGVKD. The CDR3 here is CAISEKSSADTQYF. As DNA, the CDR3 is TGTGCCATCAGTGAGAAAAGTAGTGCCGATACGCAGTATTTT.

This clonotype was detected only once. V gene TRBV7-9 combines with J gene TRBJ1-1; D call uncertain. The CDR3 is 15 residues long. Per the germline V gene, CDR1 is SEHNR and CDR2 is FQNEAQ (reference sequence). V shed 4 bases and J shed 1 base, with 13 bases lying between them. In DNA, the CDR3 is TGTGCCAGCAGCTCCGGCGCTGGAGGGAACACTGAAGCTTTCTTT. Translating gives CASSSGAGGNTEAFF.

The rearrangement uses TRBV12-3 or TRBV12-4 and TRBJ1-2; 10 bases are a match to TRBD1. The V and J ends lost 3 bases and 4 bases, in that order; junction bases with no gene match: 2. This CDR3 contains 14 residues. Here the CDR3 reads CASSLGTGAYGYTF. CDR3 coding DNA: TGTGCCAGCAGTTTGGGGACAGGGGCCTATGGCTACACCTTC.

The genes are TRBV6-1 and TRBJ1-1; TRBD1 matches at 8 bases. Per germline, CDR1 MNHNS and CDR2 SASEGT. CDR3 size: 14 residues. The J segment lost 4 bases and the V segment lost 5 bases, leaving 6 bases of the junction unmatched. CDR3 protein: CASSPQGAGTEAFF. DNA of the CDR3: TGTGCCAGCAGTCCCCAGGGGGCTGGCACTGAAGCTTTCTTT.

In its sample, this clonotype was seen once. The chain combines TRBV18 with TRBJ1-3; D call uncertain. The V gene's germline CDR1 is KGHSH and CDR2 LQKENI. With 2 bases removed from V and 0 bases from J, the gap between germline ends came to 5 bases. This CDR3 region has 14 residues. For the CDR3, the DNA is TGTGCCAGCTCACCAACTAGCTCTGGAAACACCATATATTTT. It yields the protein CASSPTSSGNTIYF.

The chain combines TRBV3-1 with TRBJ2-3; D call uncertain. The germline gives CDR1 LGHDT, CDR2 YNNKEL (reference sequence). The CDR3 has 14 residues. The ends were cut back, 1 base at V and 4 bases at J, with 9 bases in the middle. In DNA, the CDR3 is TGTGCCAGCAGCCAAGGTCTAGGTCCAGATACGCAGTATTTT. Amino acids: CASSQGLGPDTQYF.

The CDR3 DNA follows: TGTGCCAGCAGTGGTACGTCAGTTTGGGCAGATACGCAGTATTTT. As protein: CASSGTSVWADTQYF. The gene calls are TRBV2 and TRBJ2-3; D ambiguous. The CDR3 runs to 15 residues. The V end lost 4 bases, the J end lost 4 bases, and 15 bases lay between the germline ends. CDR1 is SNHLY, CDR2 FYNNEI, per germline. The variable domain in full, with the rest retrieved from reference TRBV2 and TRBJ2-3, is EPEVTQTPSHQVTQMGQEVILRCVPISNHLYFYWYRQILGQKVEFLVSFYNNEISEKSEIFDDQFSVERPDGSNFTLKIRSTKLEDSAMYFCASSGTSVWADTQYFGPGTRLTVL.

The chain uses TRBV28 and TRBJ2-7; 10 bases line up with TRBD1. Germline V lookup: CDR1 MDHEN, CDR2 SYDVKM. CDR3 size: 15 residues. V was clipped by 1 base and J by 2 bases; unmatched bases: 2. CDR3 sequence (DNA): TGTGCCAGCAGTTTATCTGGGACAGGGGCCTACGAGCAGTACTTC. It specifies CASSLSGTGAYEQYF.

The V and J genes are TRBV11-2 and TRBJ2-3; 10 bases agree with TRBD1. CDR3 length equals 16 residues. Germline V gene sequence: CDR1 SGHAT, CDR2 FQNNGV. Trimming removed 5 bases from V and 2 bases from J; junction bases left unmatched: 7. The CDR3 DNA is TGTGCCAGCAGCCTCTCCGGGACAGGGGTCACAGATACGCAGTATTTT. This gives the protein CASSLSGTGVTDTQYF.

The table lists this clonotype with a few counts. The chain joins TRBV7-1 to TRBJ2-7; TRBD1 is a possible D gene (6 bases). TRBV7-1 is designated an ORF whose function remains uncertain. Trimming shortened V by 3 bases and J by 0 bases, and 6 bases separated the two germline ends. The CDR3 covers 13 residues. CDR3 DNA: TGTGCCAGCAGCTCGACAGGCTCCTACGAGCAGTACTTC. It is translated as CASSSTGSYEQYF.

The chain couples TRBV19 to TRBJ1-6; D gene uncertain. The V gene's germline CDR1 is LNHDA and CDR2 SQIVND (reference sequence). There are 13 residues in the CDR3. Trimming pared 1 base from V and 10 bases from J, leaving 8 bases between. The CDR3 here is CASSIAGSSPLHF. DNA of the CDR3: TGTGCCAGTAGTATAGCCGGGTCCTCACCCCTCCACTTT.

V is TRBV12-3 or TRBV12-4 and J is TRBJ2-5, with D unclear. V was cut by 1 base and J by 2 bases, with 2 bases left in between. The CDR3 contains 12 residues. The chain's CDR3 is CASSLVQETQYF. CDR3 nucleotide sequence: TGTGCCAGCAGTTTAGTACAAGAGACCCAGTACTTC.

CDR3 nucleotide sequence: TGCGCCAGCAGCCGTCTAGGCCACGGCCCAGGGTTTTTCCACAATGAGCAGTTCTTC. It codes for CASSRLGHGPGFFHNEQFF. The rearrangement links TRBV5-1 to TRBJ2-1, with D perhaps matching TRBD1 (5 bases). The CDR3 loop spans 19 amino acids. V was cut by 4 bases and J by 5 bases, with 28 bases left in between. In germline, CDR1 is SGHRS, CDR2 YFSETQ.